This T cell receptor (beta chain) was profiled in a study of blood T cell repertoires in COVID-19. Clones were sequenced by immunoSEQ multiplex PCR, and TCRdb holds only the in-frame ones, with some missing. The sample lists 200,000 to 250,000 clones; 83% were seen once. This CDR3 has 14 amino acids. Per the germline V gene, CDR1 is MNHEY and CDR2 is SVGAGI. V dropped 0 bases and J dropped 6 bases, with 12 bases sitting between them. This receptor was taken from a human donor in a cohort sampled during active COVID-19. Sequencing input: peripheral blood. The chain has TRBV6-5 and TRBJ2-7; D perhaps matches TRBD2 (6 bases). In DNA, the CDR3 is TGTGCCAGCAGTTACTCCCTTAGGAGGGGCGAGCAGTACTTC. It specifies CASSYSLRRGEQYF.